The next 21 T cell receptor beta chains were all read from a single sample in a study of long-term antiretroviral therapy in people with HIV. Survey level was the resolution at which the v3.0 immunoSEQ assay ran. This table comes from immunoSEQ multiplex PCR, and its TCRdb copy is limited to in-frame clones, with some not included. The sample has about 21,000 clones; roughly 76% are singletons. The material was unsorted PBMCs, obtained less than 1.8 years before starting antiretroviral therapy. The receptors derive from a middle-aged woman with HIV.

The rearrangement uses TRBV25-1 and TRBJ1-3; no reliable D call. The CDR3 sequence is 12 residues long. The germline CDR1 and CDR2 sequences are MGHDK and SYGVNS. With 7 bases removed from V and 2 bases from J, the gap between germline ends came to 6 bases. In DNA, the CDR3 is TGTGCCAGCAAGAGTACTGGAAACACCATATATTTT. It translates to CASKSTGNTIYF.

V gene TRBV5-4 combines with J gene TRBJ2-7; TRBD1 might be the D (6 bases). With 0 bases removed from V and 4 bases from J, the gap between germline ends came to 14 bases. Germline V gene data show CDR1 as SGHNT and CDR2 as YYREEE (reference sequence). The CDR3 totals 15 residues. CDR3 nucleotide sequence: TGTGCCAGCAGCTTGGCCGAAGGCAGGGGATACGAGCAGTACTTC. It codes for CASSLAEGRGYEQYF.

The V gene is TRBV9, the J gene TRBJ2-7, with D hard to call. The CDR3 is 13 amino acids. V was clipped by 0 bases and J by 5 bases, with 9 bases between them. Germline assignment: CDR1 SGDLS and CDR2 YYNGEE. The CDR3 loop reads CASSVGAVNEQYF. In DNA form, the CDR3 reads TGTGCCAGCAGCGTAGGGGCAGTCAACGAGCAGTACTTC.

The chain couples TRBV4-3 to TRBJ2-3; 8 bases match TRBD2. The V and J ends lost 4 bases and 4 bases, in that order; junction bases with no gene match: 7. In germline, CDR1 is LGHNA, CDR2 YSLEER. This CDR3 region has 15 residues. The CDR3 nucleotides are TGCGCCAGCAGCCCCATGGCGGGGGGTGCAGATACGCAGTATTTT. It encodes CASSPMAGGADTQYF.

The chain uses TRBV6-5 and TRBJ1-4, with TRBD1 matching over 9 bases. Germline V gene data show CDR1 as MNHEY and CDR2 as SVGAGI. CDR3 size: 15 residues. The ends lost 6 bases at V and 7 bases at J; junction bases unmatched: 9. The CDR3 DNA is TGTGCCAGCAGCCGATACAGGGGGCCCGGTGAAAAACTGTTTTTT. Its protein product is CASSRYRGPGEKLFF.

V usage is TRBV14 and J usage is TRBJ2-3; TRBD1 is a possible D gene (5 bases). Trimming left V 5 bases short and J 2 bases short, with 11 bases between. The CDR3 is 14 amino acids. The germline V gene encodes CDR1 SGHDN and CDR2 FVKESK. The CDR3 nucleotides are TGTGCCAGCAGCGAAGGGGCCTTCACAGATACGCAGTATTTT. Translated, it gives CASSEGAFTDTQYF.

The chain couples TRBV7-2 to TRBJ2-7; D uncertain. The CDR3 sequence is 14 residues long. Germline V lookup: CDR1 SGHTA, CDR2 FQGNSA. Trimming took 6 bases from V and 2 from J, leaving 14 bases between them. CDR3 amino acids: CASRWALETYEQYF. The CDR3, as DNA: TGTGCCAGCAGGTGGGCACTGGAAACCTACGAGCAGTACTTC. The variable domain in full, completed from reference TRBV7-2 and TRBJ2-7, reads GAGVSQSPSNKVTEKGKDVELRCDPISGHTALYWYRQSLGQGLEFLIYFQGNSAPDKSGLPSDRFSAERTGGSVSTLTIQRTQQEDSAVYLCASRWALETYEQYFGPGTRLTVT.

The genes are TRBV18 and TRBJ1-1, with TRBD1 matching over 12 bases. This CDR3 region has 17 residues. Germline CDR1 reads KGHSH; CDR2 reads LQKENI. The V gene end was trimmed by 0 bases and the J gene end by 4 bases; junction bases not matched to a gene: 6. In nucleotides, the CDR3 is TGTGCCAGCTCACCACCGGGACAGGGGGCTATCGGCACTGAAGCTTTCTTT. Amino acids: CASSPPGQGAIGTEAFF.

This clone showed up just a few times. The CDR3 DNA is TGTGCCAGCAGCCGTTTTGGGGATTCCTACGAGCAGTACTTC. It specifies CASSRFGDSYEQYF. The genes are TRBV14 and TRBJ2-7; D is undetermined. CDR3 length equals 14 residues. Germline values: CDR1 SGHDN, CDR2 FVKESK. V lost 4 bases and J 1 base, leaving 11 bases between the germline ends.

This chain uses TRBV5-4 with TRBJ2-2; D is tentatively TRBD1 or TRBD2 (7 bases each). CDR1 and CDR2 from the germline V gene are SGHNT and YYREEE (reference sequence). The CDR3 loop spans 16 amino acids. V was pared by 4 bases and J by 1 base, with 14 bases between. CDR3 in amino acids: CASSRGLAENTGELFF. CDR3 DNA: TGTGCCAGCAGCAGGGGGCTAGCGGAGAACACCGGGGAGCTGTTTTTT.

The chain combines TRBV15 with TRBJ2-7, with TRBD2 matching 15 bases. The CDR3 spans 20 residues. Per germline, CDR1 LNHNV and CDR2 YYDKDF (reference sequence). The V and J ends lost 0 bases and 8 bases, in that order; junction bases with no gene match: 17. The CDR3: CATSRDRSSGLAGGVNQQYF. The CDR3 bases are TGTGCCACCAGCAGAGATCGATCCTCTGGACTAGCGGGAGGGGTCAATCAGCAGTACTTC.

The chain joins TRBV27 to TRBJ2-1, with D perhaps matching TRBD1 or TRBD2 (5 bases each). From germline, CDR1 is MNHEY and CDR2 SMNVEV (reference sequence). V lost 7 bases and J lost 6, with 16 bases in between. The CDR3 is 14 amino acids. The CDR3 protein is CASTPSGTVNEQFF. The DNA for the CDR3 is TGTGCCAGCACCCCCTCCGGGACGGTCAATGAGCAGTTCTTC.

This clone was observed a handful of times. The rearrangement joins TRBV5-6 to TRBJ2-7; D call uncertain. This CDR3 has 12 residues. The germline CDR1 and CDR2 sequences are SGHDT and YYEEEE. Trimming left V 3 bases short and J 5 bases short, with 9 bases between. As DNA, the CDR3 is TGTGCCAGCAGCTCACCTTCTCACGAGCAGTACTTC. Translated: CASSSPSHEQYF.

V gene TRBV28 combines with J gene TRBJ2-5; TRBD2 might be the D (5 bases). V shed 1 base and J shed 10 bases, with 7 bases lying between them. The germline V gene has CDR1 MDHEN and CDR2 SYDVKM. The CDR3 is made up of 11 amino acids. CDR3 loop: CASSLLGVQYF. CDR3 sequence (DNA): TGTGCCAGCAGTTTATTGGGAGTCCAGTACTTC.

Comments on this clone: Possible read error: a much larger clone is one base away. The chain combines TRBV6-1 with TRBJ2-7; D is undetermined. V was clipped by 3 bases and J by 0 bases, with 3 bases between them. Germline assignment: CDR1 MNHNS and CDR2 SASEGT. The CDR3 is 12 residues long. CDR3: CASSESSYEQYF. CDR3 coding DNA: TGTGCCAGCAGTGAGAGCTCCTACGAGCAGTACTTC.

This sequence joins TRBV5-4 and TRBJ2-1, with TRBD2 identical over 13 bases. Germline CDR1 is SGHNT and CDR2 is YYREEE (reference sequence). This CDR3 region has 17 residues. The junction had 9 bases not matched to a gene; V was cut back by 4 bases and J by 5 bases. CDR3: CASSRSIGLAGDNEQFF. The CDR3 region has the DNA TGTGCCAGCAGCCGAAGTATTGGACTAGCGGGAGACAATGAGCAGTTCTTC.

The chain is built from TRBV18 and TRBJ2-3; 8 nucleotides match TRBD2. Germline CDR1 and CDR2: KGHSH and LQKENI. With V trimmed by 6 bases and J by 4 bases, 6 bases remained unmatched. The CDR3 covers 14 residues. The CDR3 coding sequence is TGTGCCAGCTCTCCCGGGGGGGTCGCAGATACGCAGTATTTT. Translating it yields CASSPGGVADTQYF. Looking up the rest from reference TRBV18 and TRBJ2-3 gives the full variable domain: NAGVMQNPRHLVRRRGQEARLRCSPMKGHSHVYWYRQLPEEGLKFMVYLQKENIIDESGMPKERFSAEFPKEGPSILRIQQVVRGDSAAYFCASSPGGVADTQYFGPGTRLTVL.

In DNA, the CDR3 is TGCAGCGTTTCGGGACAGGGGATTGAAGCTTTCTTT. Its translation is CSVSGQGIEAFF. This chain links TRBV29-1 with TRBJ1-1, with TRBD1 identical over 10 bases. Germline trimming cut 5 bases from V and 7 bases from J; bases unmatched to any gene: 4. Germline loops: CDR1 SQVTM, CDR2 ANQGSEA. CDR3 length equals 12 residues.

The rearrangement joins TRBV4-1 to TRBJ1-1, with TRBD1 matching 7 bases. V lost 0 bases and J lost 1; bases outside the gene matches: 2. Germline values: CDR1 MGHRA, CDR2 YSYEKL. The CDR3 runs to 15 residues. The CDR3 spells CASSQEGQPNTEAFF. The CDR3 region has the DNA TGCGCCAGCAGCCAAGAGGGACAGCCGAACACTGAAGCTTTCTTT.

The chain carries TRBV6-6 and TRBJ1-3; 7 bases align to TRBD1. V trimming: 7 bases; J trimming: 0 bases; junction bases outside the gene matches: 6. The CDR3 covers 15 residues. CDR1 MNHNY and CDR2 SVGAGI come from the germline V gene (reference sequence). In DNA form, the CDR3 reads TGTGCCAGCACCACCCCAGGGGGCTCTGGAAACACCATATATTTT. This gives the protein CASTTPGGSGNTIYF.

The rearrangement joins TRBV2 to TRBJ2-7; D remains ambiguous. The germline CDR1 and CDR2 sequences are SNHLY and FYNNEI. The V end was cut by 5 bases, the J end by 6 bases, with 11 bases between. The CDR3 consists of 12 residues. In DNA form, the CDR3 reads TGTGCCAGCAGTCTCAGGTTAAGCGAGCAGTACTTC. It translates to CASSLRLSEQYF.